This T cell receptor (beta chain) appears in the sequencing data of a study of post-analysis software for immune sequencing data (dated by TCRdb to about 2015). As for the study more broadly: Disease courses on record covered relapsing-remitting, secondary progressive and progressive-relapsing multiple sclerosis, though some patients had no subtype annotation. Patient repertoires were compared against around twelve previously published healthy control repertoires from donors aged roughly 6 to 26 years. A subset of samples was prepared in parallel using single-end sample barcoding, then pooled and co-amplified after Illumina adapter ligation. Here is what the overall study found, with its caveats: Normalized Chao1 diversity was significantly lower in multiple sclerosis patients than controls, suggesting substantial peripheral T-cell clonal expansion. The multiple sclerosis patient group was slightly younger than the control group. Patients showed significantly higher frequencies than controls for a handful of TRBV segments, among them TRBV5-6, TRBV5-1 and TRBV20-1. Strong co-clustering of samples prepared in the same batch was shown by direct clustering with F measure, prompting a batch-effect correction.

Counted from cysteine to phenylalanine, this CDR3 has 15 amino acids. Only CDR3 DNA is held: 45 bases, read in frame from base 1. The germline V gene provides CDR1 MNHEY and CDR2 SVGAGI. Trimming accounts for 3 bases at V and 6 bases at J, while the number of junction bases matched to no gene is 4. Library preparation was by PCR. The instrument was an Illumina HiSeq 2500. Unique molecular identifiers were incorporated into TCR beta cDNA libraries to reduce PCR and sequencing biases. Every 1 to 10 million input T cells yielded around 500,000 cDNA molecules, meaning each molecule approximated one T cell. Patient libraries were prepared and sequenced with the same protocol used for the earlier healthy control dataset. Samples belonging to the same batch were prepared together, multiplexed and sequenced on a shared HiSeq lane. Turning to the authors' computational methods: Raw barcoded reads were processed with MIGEC, and single-read molecular identifier groups were discarded before consensus assembly and CDR3 extraction. Clonotype tables were post-analysed with VDJtools, normalizing diversity by down-sampling all datasets to the smallest sample size. To correct batch-related cross-sample contamination, repertoire overlap clustering matched CDR3 amino acid sequences but not nucleotide sequences. Starting from the raw public reads, TCRdb applied fastp trimming at Q25, assembled clones with MiXCR and retained in-frame beta chains. Duplicate CDR3 protein sequences are folded into a single record with the most common DNA and genes. The V and J calls reflect TCRdb's pipeline rather than the authors' work. This sample comprises about 770,000 distinct CDR3 sequences, 35% to 55% of them detected only once. The top ten clones comprise around 4.7% of the sample.

This clonotype has only a few counts. No antigen is known for it. Base-call qualities are not available, and no considerably larger clone is one nucleotide away. To demonstrate the VDJtools post-analysis software, the study profiled TCR beta repertoires from the peripheral blood of approximately twelve young patients with multiple sclerosis. The multiple sclerosis patients were children and adolescents ranging in age from about 6 to 17 years. Recombination joined TRBV6-5 with TRBJ2-1, with TRBD2 matching 11 junction bases. The sample comprised blood. The receptor comes from a girl aged 5-17 years with multiple sclerosis. The CDR3 region: CASSYSGRDSNEQFF. The DNA sequence follows: TGTGCCAGCAGTTATAGCGGGAGGGATAGCAATGAGCAGTTCTTC.